Sequencing of this TCR beta chain was carried out in a study of blood T cells in healthy people across ages. Sample-barcoded 5' priming and a J-beta primer mix drove a second PCR of about 7 to 11 cycles. TCRdb redid the calling of the 5' RACE reads with MiXCR, one entry per CDR3 protein. The table lists more than 650,000 distinct CDR3 sequences, more than 25% of them singletons. This clonotype has a single count. Its target is not known. The CDR3 contains 13 residues. Trimming left V 2 bases short and J 4 bases short, with 8 bases between. CDR1 MGHRA and CDR2 YSYEKL come from the germline V gene. Study-level points and caveats: Diversity was estimated from one million T cells, and these estimates were considered underestimates. More naive CD4+ cells and higher diversity were found in long-lived than in aged donors.

This same sample was also part of a study on T cells of mothers and their children. That work states: Related and unrelated pairs show TCR recombination output that thymic selection shapes similarly.

This rearrangement joins TRBV4-1 to TRBJ2-5; D is ambiguous. The specimen sequenced was blood. This TCR was sampled from a boy aged 5 to 17 in good health. The CDR3 region has the DNA TGCGCCAGCAGCCAACTTTGGGGAGAGACCCAGTACTTC. Its translation is CASSQLWGETQYF.